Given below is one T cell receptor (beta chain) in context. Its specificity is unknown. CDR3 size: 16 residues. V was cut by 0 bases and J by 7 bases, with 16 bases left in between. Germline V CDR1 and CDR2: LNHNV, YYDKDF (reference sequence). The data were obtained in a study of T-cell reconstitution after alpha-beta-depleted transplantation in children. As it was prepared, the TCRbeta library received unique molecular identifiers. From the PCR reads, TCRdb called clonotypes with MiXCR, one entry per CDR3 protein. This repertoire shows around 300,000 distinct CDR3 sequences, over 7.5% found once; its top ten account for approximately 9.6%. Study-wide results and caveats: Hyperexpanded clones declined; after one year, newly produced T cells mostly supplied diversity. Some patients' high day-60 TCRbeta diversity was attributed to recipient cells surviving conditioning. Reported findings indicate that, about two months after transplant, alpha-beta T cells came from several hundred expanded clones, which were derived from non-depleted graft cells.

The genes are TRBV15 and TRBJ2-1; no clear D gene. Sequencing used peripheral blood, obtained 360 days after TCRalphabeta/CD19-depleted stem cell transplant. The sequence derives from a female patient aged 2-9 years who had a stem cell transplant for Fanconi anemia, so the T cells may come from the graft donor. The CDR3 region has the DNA TGTGCCACCAGCAGAGATTGGGTAGCTGTGTCGAATGAGCAGTTCTTC. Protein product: CATSRDWVAVSNEQFF.